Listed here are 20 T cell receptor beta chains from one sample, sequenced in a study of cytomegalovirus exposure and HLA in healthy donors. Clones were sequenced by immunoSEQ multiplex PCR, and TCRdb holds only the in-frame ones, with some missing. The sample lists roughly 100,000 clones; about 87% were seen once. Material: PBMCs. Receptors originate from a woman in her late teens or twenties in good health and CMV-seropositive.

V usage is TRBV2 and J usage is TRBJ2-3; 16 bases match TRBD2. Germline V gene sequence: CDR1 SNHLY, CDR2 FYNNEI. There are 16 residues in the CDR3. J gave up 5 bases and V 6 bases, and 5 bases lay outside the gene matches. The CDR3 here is CASRGTSGGARDTQYF. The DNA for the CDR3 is TGTGCCAGCAGGGGGACTAGCGGGGGGGCCCGAGATACGCAGTATTTT.

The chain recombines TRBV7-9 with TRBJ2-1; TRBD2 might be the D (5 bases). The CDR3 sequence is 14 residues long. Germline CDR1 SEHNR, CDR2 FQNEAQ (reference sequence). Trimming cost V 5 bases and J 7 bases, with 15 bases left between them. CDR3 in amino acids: CASSPEVFGNEQFF. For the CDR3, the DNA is TGTGCCAGCAGCCCGGAGGTTTTCGGAAATGAGCAGTTCTTC.

The CDR3 protein is CASSYSAENTEAFF. The CDR3, as DNA: TGTGCCAGCAGTTATTCTGCAGAGAACACTGAAGCTTTCTTT. The rearrangement joins TRBV6-5 to TRBJ1-1; D is unclear. The CDR3 is 14 residues long. V lost 3 bases, J lost 1 base, and 9 bases lay in between. Germline CDR1 and CDR2: MNHEY and SVGAGI.

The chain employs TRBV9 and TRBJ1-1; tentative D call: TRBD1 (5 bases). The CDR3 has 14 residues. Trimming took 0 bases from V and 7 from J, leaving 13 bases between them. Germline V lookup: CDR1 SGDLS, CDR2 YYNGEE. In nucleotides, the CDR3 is TGTGCCAGCAGCGTAGCGGTTGGACAATTTGAAGCTTTCTTT. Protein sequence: CASSVAVGQFEAFF.

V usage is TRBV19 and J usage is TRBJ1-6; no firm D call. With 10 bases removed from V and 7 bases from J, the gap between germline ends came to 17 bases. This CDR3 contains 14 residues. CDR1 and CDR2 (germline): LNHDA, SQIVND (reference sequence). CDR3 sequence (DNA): TGTGCCATCTCACCAACGGGTTGGAATTCACCCCTCCACTTT. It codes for CAISPTGWNSPLHF. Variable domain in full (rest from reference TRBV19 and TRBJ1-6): DGGITQSPKYLFRKEGQNVTLSCEQNLNHDAMYWYRQDPGQGLRLIYYSQIVNDFQKGDIAEGYSVSREKKESFPLTVTSAQKNPTAFYLCAISPTGWNSPLHFGNGTRLTVT.

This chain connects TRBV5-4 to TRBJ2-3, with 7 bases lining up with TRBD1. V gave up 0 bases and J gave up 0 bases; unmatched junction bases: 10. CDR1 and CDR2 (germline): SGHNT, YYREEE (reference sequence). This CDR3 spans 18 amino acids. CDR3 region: CASSLGGQLSKSTDTQYF. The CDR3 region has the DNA TGTGCCAGCAGCTTGGGGGGACAGCTTTCAAAAAGCACAGATACGCAGTATTTT.

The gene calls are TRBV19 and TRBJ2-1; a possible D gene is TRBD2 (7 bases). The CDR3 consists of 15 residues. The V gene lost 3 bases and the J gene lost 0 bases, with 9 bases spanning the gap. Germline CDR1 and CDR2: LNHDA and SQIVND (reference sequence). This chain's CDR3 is CASSIGGRSYNEQFF. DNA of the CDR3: TGTGCCAGTAGTATCGGGGGGCGCTCCTACAATGAGCAGTTCTTC.

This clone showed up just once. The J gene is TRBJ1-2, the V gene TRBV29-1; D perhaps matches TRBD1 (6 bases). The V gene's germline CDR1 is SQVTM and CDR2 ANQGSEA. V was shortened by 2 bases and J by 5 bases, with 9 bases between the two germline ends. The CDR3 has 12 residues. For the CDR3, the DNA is TGCAGCGTTGAATTCCAGGGGTATGGCTACACCTTC. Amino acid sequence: CSVEFQGYGYTF.

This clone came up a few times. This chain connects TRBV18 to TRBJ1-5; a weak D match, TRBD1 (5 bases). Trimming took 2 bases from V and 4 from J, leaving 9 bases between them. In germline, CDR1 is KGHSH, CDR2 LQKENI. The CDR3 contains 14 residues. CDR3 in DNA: TGTGCCAGCTCACCATCCAGGGTTAATCAGCCCCAGCATTTT. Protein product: CASSPSRVNQPQHF.

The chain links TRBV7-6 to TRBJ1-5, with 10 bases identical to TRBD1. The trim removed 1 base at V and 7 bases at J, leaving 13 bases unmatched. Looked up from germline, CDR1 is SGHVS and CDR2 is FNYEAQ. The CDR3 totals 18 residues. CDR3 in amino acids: CASSLGPLGQGNGQPQHF. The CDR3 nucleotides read TGTGCCAGCAGCTTAGGGCCCTTGGGACAGGGGAACGGGCAGCCCCAGCATTTT. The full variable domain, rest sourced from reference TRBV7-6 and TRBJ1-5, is GAGVSQSPRYKVTKRGQDVALRCDPISGHVSLYWYRQALGQGPEFLTYFNYEAQQDKSGLPNDRFSAERPEGSISTLTIQRTEQRDSAMYRCASSLGPLGQGNGQPQHFGDGTRLSIL.

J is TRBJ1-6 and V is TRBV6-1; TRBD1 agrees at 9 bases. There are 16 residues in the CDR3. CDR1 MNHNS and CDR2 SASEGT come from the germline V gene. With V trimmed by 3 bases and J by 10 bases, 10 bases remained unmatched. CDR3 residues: CASSDATQGARSPLHF. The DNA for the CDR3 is TGTGCCAGCAGTGACGCAACACAGGGGGCGCGGTCACCCCTCCACTTT.

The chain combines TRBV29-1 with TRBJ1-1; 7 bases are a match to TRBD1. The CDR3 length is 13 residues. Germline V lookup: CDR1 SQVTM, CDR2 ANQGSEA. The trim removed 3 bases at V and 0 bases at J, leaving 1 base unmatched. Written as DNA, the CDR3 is TGCAGCGTTGAGACAGGGATGAACACTGAAGCTTTCTTT. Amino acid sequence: CSVETGMNTEAFF. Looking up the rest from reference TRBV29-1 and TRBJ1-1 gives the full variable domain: SAVISQKPSRDICQRGTSLTIQCQVDSQVTMMFWYRQQPGQSLTLIATANQGSEATYESGFVIDKFPISRPNLTFSTLTVSNMSPEDSSIYLCSVETGMNTEAFFGQGTRLTVV.

CDR3 sequence (DNA): TGTGCCAGCAGCGAAAGAGTCCTAGCGGGGGGGCGTATAGATACGCAGTATTTT. Its protein product is CASSERVLAGGRIDTQYF. This chain joins TRBV7-8 and TRBJ2-3; 12 nucleotides agree with TRBD2. The CDR3 runs 18 residues. CDR1 and CDR2 (germline): SGHVS, FQNEAQ. V trimming: 5 bases; J trimming: 5 bases; junction bases outside the gene matches: 14.

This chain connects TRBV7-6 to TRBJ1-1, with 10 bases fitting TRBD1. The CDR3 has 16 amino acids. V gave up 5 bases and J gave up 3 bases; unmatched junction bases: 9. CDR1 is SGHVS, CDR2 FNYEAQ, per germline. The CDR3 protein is CASSKPGQGRDTEAFF. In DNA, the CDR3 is TGTGCCAGCAGCAAGCCGGGACAGGGGCGGGACACTGAAGCTTTCTTT.

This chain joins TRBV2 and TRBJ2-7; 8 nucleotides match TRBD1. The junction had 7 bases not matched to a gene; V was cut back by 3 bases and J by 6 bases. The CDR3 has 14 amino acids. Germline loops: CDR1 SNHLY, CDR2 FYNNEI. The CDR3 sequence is CASSESDRVSEQYF. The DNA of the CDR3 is TGTGCCAGCAGTGAGTCGGACAGGGTATCCGAGCAGTACTTC.

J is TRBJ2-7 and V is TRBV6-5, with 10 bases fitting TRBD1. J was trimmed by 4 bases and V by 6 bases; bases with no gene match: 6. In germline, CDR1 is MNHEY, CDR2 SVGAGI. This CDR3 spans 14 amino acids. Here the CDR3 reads CASSSTGGSYEQYF. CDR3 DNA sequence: TGTGCCAGCAGCTCGACAGGGGGCTCTTACGAGCAGTACTTC.

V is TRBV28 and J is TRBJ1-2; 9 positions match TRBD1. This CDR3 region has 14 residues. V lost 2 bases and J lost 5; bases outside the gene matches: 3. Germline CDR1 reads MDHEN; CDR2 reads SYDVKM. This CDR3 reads CASSLGTGQYGYTF. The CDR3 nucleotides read TGTGCCAGCAGTTTAGGGACAGGGCAATATGGCTACACCTTC.

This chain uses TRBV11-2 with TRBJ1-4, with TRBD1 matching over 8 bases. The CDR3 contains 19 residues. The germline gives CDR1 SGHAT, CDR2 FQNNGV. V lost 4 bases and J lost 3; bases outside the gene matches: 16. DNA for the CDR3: TGTGCCAGCAGCTCAAGTGACATATTGCAGGGGGCGGCTAATGAAAAACTGTTTTTT. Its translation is CASSSSDILQGAANEKLFF.

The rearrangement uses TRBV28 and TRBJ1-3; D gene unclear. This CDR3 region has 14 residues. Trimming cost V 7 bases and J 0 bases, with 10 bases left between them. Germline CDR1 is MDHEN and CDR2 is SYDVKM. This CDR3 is CASNPTNSGNTIYF. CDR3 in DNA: TGTGCCAGCAACCCCACAAACTCTGGAAACACCATATATTTT.

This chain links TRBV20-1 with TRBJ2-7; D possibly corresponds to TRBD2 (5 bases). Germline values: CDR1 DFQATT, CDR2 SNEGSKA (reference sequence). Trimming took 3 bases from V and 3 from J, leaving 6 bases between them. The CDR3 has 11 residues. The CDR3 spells CSAREDYEQYF. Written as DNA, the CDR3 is TGCAGTGCTAGGGAGGACTACGAGCAGTACTTC.